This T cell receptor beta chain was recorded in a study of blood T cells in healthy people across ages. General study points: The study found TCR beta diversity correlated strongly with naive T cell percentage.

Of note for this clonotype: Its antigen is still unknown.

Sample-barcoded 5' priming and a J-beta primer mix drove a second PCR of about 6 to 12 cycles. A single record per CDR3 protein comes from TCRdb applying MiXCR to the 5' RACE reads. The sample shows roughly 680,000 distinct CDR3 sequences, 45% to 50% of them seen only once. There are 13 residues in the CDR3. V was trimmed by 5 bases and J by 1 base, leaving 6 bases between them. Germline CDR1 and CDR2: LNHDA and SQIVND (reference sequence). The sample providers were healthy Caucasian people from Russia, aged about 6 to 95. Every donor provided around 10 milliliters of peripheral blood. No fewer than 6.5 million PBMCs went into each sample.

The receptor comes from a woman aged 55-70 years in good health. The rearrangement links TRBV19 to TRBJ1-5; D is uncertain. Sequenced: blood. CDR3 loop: CASSWASNQPQHF. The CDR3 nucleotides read TGTGCCAGTAGTTGGGCCAGCAATCAGCCCCAGCATTTT.